This T cell receptor (beta chain) was recorded in a study of T-cell memory formation after mild COVID-19. From germline, CDR1 is SGHDN and CDR2 FVKESK. CDR3 length: 15 residues. The ends lost 4 bases at V and 4 bases at J; junction bases unmatched: 7. From 5'RACE with constant-segment primers came TCR alpha and TCR beta cDNA libraries that carried sample barcodes and UMIs. TCRdb passed the 5' RACE reads through MiXCR, listing each CDR3 protein once. The table lists approximately 440,000 distinct CDR3 sequences, roughly 20% of them singletons, with around 9.2% in the top ten. Only a few counts were recorded for this clonotype. Antigen: not known. General study findings and limits: Clones which contracted sat mainly in CM and EM if CD4+, and in EMRA if CD8+. Still unconfirmed is whether the second-wave clones peaking on day 37 recognized SARS-CoV-2.

This TCR derives from an adult woman who had mild COVID-19 (a few samples of this study predate the infection). Cell type and time point are not known. The chain couples TRBV14 to TRBJ2-5; the match to TRBD2 covers 9 bases. The sequencing input was PBMCs or a T cell subset sorted from them (not recorded which). The CDR3, as DNA: TGTGCCAGCAGCCGGCTAGCGGGAACTGGAGAGACCCAGTACTTC. Its translation: CASSRLAGTGETQYF.